This TCR beta chain was documented in a study of blood T cell repertoires in COVID-19. This CDR3 has 15 residues. With V trimmed by 1 base and J by 0 bases, 0 bases remained unmatched. Germline CDR1 and CDR2: SGDLS and YYNGEE. Here immunoSEQ multiplex PCR was the method, and the copy in TCRdb shows in-frame clones only, minus some. In the table there are about 210,000 clones, about 83% of which are singletons. This TCR derives from a man in his 60s who had recovered from COVID-19. Specimen: peripheral blood. V and J are TRBV9 and TRBJ2-2; the match to TRBD2 covers 7 bases. The CDR3 reads CASSVLAANTGELFF. CDR3 nucleotide sequence: TGTGCCAGCAGCGTACTAGCGGCGAACACCGGGGAGCTGTTTTTT.